This T cell receptor (beta chain) was sequenced for a study of cytomegalovirus exposure and HLA in healthy donors. Points from the study as a whole: Specificity for CMV antigens was confirmed in vitro for three of the CMV-associated chains. Highly shared sequence variants in one cluster were likely a sequencing artifact.

CDR3 size: 17 residues. Germline CDR1 and CDR2: SGHNT and YYREEE (reference sequence). V lost 5 bases and J 1 base, leaving 19 bases between the germline ends. In the PCR, 60 Vbeta and 13 Jbeta primers were used. Authors' methods: In a later analysis, around 10 million of around 75 million unique beta chains occurred in at least two donors. The assay was immunoSEQ multiplex PCR, and TCRdb's table has in-frame clones only and misses some. V and J calls plus clone size are reproduced from that table; the DNA served to infer D and trimming. The sample has around 150,000 clones, about three quarters seen once. Remarks on this clone: The antigen is not known.

The sample consisted of PBMCs. The source of this sequence is a man aged 18 to 29 in good health and CMV-seropositive. This chain connects TRBV5-4 to TRBJ2-4; TRBD1 might be the D (6 bases). This CDR3 is CASREDSVLGAKNIQYF. CDR3 in DNA: TGTGCCAGCAGGGAGGACAGTGTGCTTGGGGCCAAAAACATTCAGTACTTC.